This T cell receptor beta chain was found in a study of glioma-infiltrating T cells after dendritic cell vaccination. Turning to the study itself: Samples are from glioblastoma patients in Phase I and II dendritic cell vaccine trials.

Unmatched junction bases numbered 6, after V lost 3 bases and J lost 5 bases. The CDR3 is made up of 15 amino acids. In germline, CDR1 is LNHDA, CDR2 SQIVND (reference sequence). Patients had residual fresh-frozen tumor tissue and more than two years of survival data. All glioblastoma patients lacked an isocitrate dehydrogenase mutation. Sequencing was performed with immunoSEQ multiplex PCR; in TCRdb, only in-frame clones are kept and a portion is missing. The table records roughly 82,000 clones, 70% to 90% of them present only once. The rearrangement links TRBV19 to TRBJ1-4, with TRBD1 identical over 7 bases. Sequenced material: blood, taken before dendritic cell vaccination. This clonotype was sampled from a human donor with glioblastoma. The CDR3 protein is CASSITGTANEKLFF. The CDR3 DNA reads TGTGCCAGTAGTATCACCGGGACAGCAAATGAAAAACTGTTTTTT.